This TCR beta chain was profiled in a study of blood T cell repertoires in COVID-19 (TCRdb year 2020). Notes on the research overall: Samples covering the acute and convalescent phases of COVID-19 were provided by collaborators in the United States, Italy and Spain. Where available, HLA class I and class II types were taken from metadata supplied by the sample provider and were not determined by assay-based typing. Subjects who had been exposed to COVID-19, were actively infected with it, or had recovered from it provided the deeply sampled blood TCRbeta repertoires that made up the dataset. The prospective study material was composed of cDNA or gDNA derived from T cells, B-cell-depleted T cells, or PBMCs. The repertoires were released in a freely available public database meant as a resource for research on the immune response to SARS-CoV-2. The samples were drawn from the first 160 participants of the ongoing ImmuneRACE study and from roughly 1,300 subjects provided by 6 global collaborators. Nearly every sample came with metadata listing a de-identified subject ID, COVID-19 status, age in years and sex.

Sequences KGHSH (CDR1) and LQKENI (CDR2) are obtained from the germline V gene. Inclusive of the bounding cysteine and phenylalanine, the CDR3 is 14 residues long. CDR3 DNA is the only sequence kept; it has 42 bases, read in frame from the first base. V and J lose 3 bases and 10 bases, and a span of 17 bases separates them. Participants in the prospective study were enrolled through a virtual design, were aged about 18 to 100 years, and lived in approximately 24 United States geographic areas. Cohort assignment in the prospective study relied on participant-reported clinical history from a screening survey and a study questionnaire. Mobile phlebotomists in the prospective study collected whole blood, serum and a nasopharyngeal or oropharyngeal swab from every participant. Additional blood draws and questionnaires over an approximately 2-month period could optionally be provided by prospective study participants. Before DNA extraction, blood samples from the prospective study were shipped at room temperature or frozen.

A word on this clone: Its antigen is still unknown. No per-base quality is available; no much larger clone lies one base away.

TCRbeta CDR3 regions were amplified from genomic DNA using the immunoSEQ Assay, a bias-controlled multiplex PCR. From the authors' description of their analysis: Within the assay, amplification of reference gene primers was used to estimate how many nucleated cells each sample contained. Sequence reads were collapsed and filtered to measure the absolute abundance of every unique TCRbeta CDR3 rearrangement. For each sample, productive Simpson clonality was calculated as the square root of Simpson's diversity index over productive rearrangements. Here the immuneACCESS table is served through TCRdb, limited to in-frame sequences with V and J called. Missing clones are a known gap in these copies; in checked studies unresolved V genes cover under half, and the rest lacks a known reason. The V and J calls and clone size were taken over from that table, and D and trimming were inferred from the DNA. Here the sample has some 260,000 clones; about 88% occur a single time. 4.1% of the sample lies in the top ten.

General findings and caveats noted by the study authors: The amount of clinical and demographic metadata varied by source and participant and was provided uncurated.

The sequence derives from a man aged 25 to 40 with acute COVID-19. The V and J segments used are TRBV18 and TRBJ2-3, with an unclear D gene assignment. Sequencing was done on a sample of PBMCs or T cells enriched from blood (not recorded which). The base sequence is TGTGCCAGCTCACCGACCACTCCAGGCAAATCGCAGTATTTT. Translated, this is CASSPTTPGKSQYF.